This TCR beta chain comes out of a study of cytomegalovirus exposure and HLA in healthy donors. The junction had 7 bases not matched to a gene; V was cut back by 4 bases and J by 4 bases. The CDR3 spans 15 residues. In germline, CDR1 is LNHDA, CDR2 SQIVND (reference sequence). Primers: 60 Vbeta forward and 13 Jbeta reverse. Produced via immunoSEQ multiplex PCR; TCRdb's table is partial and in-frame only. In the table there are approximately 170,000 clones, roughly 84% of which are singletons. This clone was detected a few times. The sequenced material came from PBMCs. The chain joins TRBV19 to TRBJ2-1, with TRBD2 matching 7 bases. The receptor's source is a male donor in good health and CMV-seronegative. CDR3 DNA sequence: TGTGCCAGTAGTAGCACAAAGCGGGGTTACAATGAGCAGTTCTTC. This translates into CASSSTKRGYNEQFF.